This passage covers 10 T cell receptor beta chains from one sample sequenced in a study of blood T cell repertoires in COVID-19. Assay used: immunoSEQ multiplex PCR; TCRdb lists only in-frame clones, some missing. In the table there are about 330,000 clones, 80% to 90% of which are singletons. The sample was peripheral blood. The origin of the receptors is a woman between 50 and 59 years old with acute or convalescent COVID-19.

V and J are TRBV6-7 and TRBJ1-1; no clear D. TRBV6-7 carries the ORF label, with uncertain function. This CDR3 has 13 residues. The V and J ends lost 4 bases and 5 bases respectively, with 11 bases between them. CDR3 loop: CASSCSRSTEAFF. The CDR3 region has the DNA TGTGCCAGCAGTTGTTCTAGGAGTACTGAAGCTTTCTTT.

The chain has TRBV6-5 and TRBJ1-6; a weak D match, TRBD1 (5 bases). This CDR3 contains 15 residues. From germline, CDR1 is MNHEY and CDR2 SVGAGI. V was trimmed by 0 bases and J by 9 bases, leaving 12 bases between them. In DNA, the CDR3 is TGTGCCAGCAGTTACTCGGGCAGGGAAAGTTCACCCCTCCACTTT. It encodes CASSYSGRESSPLHF.

The rearrangement links TRBV21-1 to TRBJ2-2; TRBD1, as called in the table, went unchecked against the DNA. TRBV21-1 is tagged as a pseudogene. This CDR3 contains 15 residues. CDR3: CASSKTGGNTGELFF. The CDR3 DNA sequence: TGTGCCAGCAGCAAGACAGGGGGTAACACCGGGGAGCTGTTTTTT.

The rearrangement joins TRBV18 to TRBJ1-2; 8 positions match TRBD1. V trimming: 3 bases; J trimming: 8 bases; junction bases outside the gene matches: 8. Germline V gene data show CDR1 as KGHSH and CDR2 as LQKENI. This CDR3 has 14 residues. This CDR3 reads CASSPTGDGGGYTF. In DNA, the CDR3 is TGTGCCAGCTCACCGACAGGGGACGGCGGCGGCTACACCTTC.

The chain uses TRBV30 and TRBJ2-1; D may be TRBD2 (5 bases). Germline CDR1 reads GTSNPN; CDR2 reads SVGIG (reference sequence). The V gene lost 2 bases and the J gene lost 4 bases, with 12 bases spanning the gap. The CDR3 contains 14 residues. CDR3 nucleotides: TGTGCCTGGAGTTGGGGAGAACTTTACAATGAGCAGTTCTTC. Translation gives CAWSWGELYNEQFF.

This rearrangement joins TRBV30 to TRBJ2-7; 7 bases match TRBD1. V shed 3 bases, J shed 3 bases, and the junction held 2 bases outside the gene matches. From germline, CDR1 is GTSNPN and CDR2 SVGIG (reference sequence). CDR3 size: 12 residues. The CDR3 DNA reads TGTGCCTGGAGCCGGGACAGCTACGAGCAGTACGTC. It translates to CAWSRDSYEQYV.

This chain links TRBV30 with TRBJ1-1; D unresolved. Germline V CDR1 and CDR2: GTSNPN, SVGIG (reference sequence). Trimming removed 1 base at V and 7 bases at J, with 16 bases between. This CDR3 spans 14 amino acids. The CDR3 protein is CAWSAPPANDEAFF. The CDR3 nucleotides read TGTGCCTGGAGTGCCCCACCCGCGAACGATGAAGCTTTCTTT.

V usage is TRBV12-5 and J usage is TRBJ2-7; D ambiguous. Trimming pared 5 bases from V and 0 bases from J, leaving 8 bases between. The CDR3 has 13 residues. The germline gives CDR1 LGHNT, CDR2 FRNRAP. The CDR3, as DNA: TGTGCTAGTGGTCCAACTGGCTCCTACGAGCAGTACGTC. This encodes CASGPTGSYEQYV.

The J gene is TRBJ1-1, the V gene TRBV7-9; D not resolved. From germline, CDR1 is SEHNR and CDR2 FQNEAQ (reference sequence). V was shortened by 10 bases and J by 0 bases, with 9 bases between the two germline ends. There are 12 residues in the CDR3. The CDR3 nucleotides are TGTGCCACCCGCGGGATGAACACTGAAGCTTTCTTT. Its protein product is CATRGMNTEAFF.

This sequence joins TRBV13 and TRBJ1-3; no clear D. Germline loops: CDR1 PRHDT, CDR2 FYEKMQ (reference sequence). CDR3 size: 10 residues. Trimming stripped 9 bases from V and 3 bases from J, with 3 bases between. CDR3 bases: TGTGCCAGTTATGGAAACACCATATATTTT. Translating gives CASYGNTIYF.